The rows below give T cell receptor beta chains drawn from one sample of a study of glioma-infiltrating T cells. One entry per CDR3 protein, called by TCRdb with MiXCR from the multiplex PCR reads. The sample contains about 210,000 distinct CDR3 sequences, about 31% of which appear only once. Specimen: glioma tissue, nonneoplastic brain tissue, or PBMCs (not recorded which). The receptors here all came from a human donor with low-grade glioma or glioblastoma, undergoing nonglioma brain surgery, or in good health (not recorded which). Both conserved end residues are part of each CDR3. Fields, in order: clone size, D gene, J gene, V gene, CDR3 DNA, CDR3 protein. The D gene is left open where the match is weak. Not all rows give a size; the values are once, few, many and, for expanded clones, a class.

.	.	TRBJ2-3	TRBV20-1	TGCAGTGCTCCGGCGGCGGGTGTCACAGATACGCAGTATTTT	CSAPAAGVTDTQYF
.	.	TRBJ1-2	TRBV5-6	TGTGCCAGCAGGACACAGGGTTTTTCGAACTATGTCTACACCTTC	CASRTQGFSNYVYTF
many	TRBD1	TRBJ2-2	TRBV6-6	TGTGCCAGCAGTTACTCCTGGGACAGGGAAGTGGGTCGGAGCACCGGGGAGCTGTTTTTT	CASSYSWDREVGRSTGELFF
many	.	TRBJ2-5	TRBV9	TGTGCCAGCAGCGTAGATGAAGAGACCCAGTACTTC	CASSVDEETQYF
.	TRBD2	TRBJ2-7	TRBV6-1	TGTGCCAGCAGTTACGCGGGAGGGTCCTACGAGCAGTACTTC	CASSYAGGSYEQYF
.	TRBD2	TRBJ2-7	TRBV20-1	TGCAGTGCCGACCGGGGGGGGACCTACGAGCAGTACTTC	CSADRGGTYEQYF
many	TRBD1	TRBJ1-5	TRBV15	TGTGCCACCAGCTATGGGGACAGAAGCAATCAGCCCCAGCATTTT	CATSYGDRSNQPQHF
many	TRBD2	TRBJ2-1	TRBV6-1	TGTGCCAGCAGTCCCGCTAGCGGGAGGACTAATGAGCAGTTCTTC	CASSPASGRTNEQFF
many	.	TRBJ1-1	TRBV6-1	TGTGCCAGCACTCCCATGCCTGCCTCAAGGGCTGAAGCTTTCTTT	CASTPMPASRAEAFF
.	.	TRBJ2-3	TRBV4-3	TGCGCCAGCAGCCCAAAGCGGCTAGATCCCCCAGATACGCAGTATTTT	CASSPKRLDPPDTQYF
few	TRBD1	TRBJ2-1	TRBV12-3/TRBV12-4	TGTGCCAGCACCCTGGGGCCCGGGACAGGGTATGGCGAGCAGTTCTTC	CASTLGPGTGYGEQFF
many	.	TRBJ2-3	TRBV28	TGTGCCAGCATAGGTCCCCTAGCCACAGATACGCAGTATTTT	CASIGPLATDTQYF
.	TRBD1	TRBJ1-5	TRBV7-2	TGTGCCAGCAGTGGGGACAGTGGGGCTCAGCCCCAGCATTTT	CASSGDSGAQPQHF
few	TRBD1	TRBJ1-5	TRBV19	TGTGCCAGTAGTGGACAGGGAGTGCCCAATCAGCCCCAGCATTTT	CASSGQGVPNQPQHF
.	TRBD1	TRBJ1-2	TRBV27	TGTGCCAGCAGCTTCTGGGACAGCGTTAACTATGGCTACACCTTC	CASSFWDSVNYGYTF
many	.	TRBJ2-1	TRBV11-2	TGTGCCAGCAGCTTAAACAGGTACAATGAGCAGTTCTTC	CASSLNRYNEQFF
many	TRBD1	TRBJ2-1	TRBV6-1	TGTGCCAGCACCTTCGCCAGGGGGCAGAACAATGAGCAGTTCTTC	CASTFARGQNNEQFF
few	TRBD2	TRBJ2-4	TRBV28	TGTGCCAGCAGTTCGCCCCTCAGGACTAGCGGGAGGCCCCCGGGAGAAAAAAACATTCAGTACTTC	CASSSPLRTSGRPPGEKNIQYF
many	.	TRBJ2-1	TRBV27	TGTGCCAGCAGTCGGTGGCGCAATGAGCAGTTCTTC	CASSRWRNEQFF
.	.	TRBJ2-5	TRBV3-1	TGTGCCAGCAGCCCGAATCCCGGGACCCAAGAGACCCAGTACTTC	CASSPNPGTQETQYF
.	.	TRBJ1-1	TRBV15	TGCGCCACCAGAAGACAGGTTTTGGCCACTGAAGCTTTCTTT	CATRRQVLATEAFF
many	TRBD2	TRBJ2-1	TRBV6-6	TGTGCCAGCAGTTCCTCGGGGACTAGCGGGGCGAATGAGCAGTTCTTC	CASSSSGTSGANEQFF
few	.	TRBJ1-5	TRBV30	TGTGCCTGGAGCTCCACGTGGGATCAGCCCCAGCATTTT	CAWSSTWDQPQHF
.	TRBD2	TRBJ2-5	TRBV6-1	TGTGCCAGCAGTAGCGGGAGGGAGCAAGAGACCCAGTGCTTC	CASSSGREQETQCF
many	TRBD1	TRBJ1-1	TRBV5-4	TGTGCCAGCAGCTTAGGTCAGGGGGCTACCATGAACACTGAAGCTTTCTTT	CASSLGQGATMNTEAFF